This entry lists 17 T cell receptor beta chains sequenced from one sample in a study of cytomegalovirus exposure and HLA in healthy donors. TCRdb's table, derived via immunoSEQ multiplex PCR, lists solely in-frame clones and lacks some. The sample records 120,000 or so clones, around 90% being singletons. The sequenced material came from PBMCs. These receptors all come from a woman aged 18-30 years in good health and CMV-seronegative.

This clone was counted once. The chain carries TRBV18 and TRBJ1-5; 10 positions agree with TRBD1. This CDR3 spans 17 amino acids. V gave up 3 bases and J gave up 7 bases; unmatched junction bases: 12. CDR1 is KGHSH and CDR2 is LQKENI in the germline V gene. CDR3 loop: CASSPPGQGNGRQPQHF. In DNA form, the CDR3 reads TGTGCCAGCTCACCGCCGGGACAGGGGAATGGGCGGCAGCCCCAGCATTTT.

The chain combines TRBV6-1 with TRBJ1-1; 7 bases are shared with TRBD1. V lost 4 bases to trimming and J lost 8 bases; unmatched junction nucleotides: 7. The CDR3 contains 13 residues. The germline gives CDR1 MNHNS, CDR2 SASEGT. The CDR3 bases are TGTGCCAGCAGTGCAGATGCGACAGGGGAAGCTTTCTTT. This codes for CASSADATGEAFF.

The J gene is TRBJ2-1, the V gene TRBV28, with 7 bases lining up with TRBD2. CDR3 length equals 13 residues. Looked up from germline, CDR1 is MDHEN and CDR2 is SYDVKM. The V segment lost 6 bases and the J segment 9 bases; nucleotides outside the gene matches: 8. The CDR3 reads CASSLLTSSEQFF. The CDR3 coding sequence is TGTGCCAGCAGCCTTTTGACTAGCAGTGAGCAGTTCTTC.

The chain has TRBV6-5 and TRBJ2-7, with 9 bases aligning to TRBD2. CDR1 and CDR2 from the germline V gene are MNHEY and SVGAGI. The CDR3 has 14 amino acids. The V gene end was trimmed by 5 bases and the J gene end by 4 bases; junction bases not matched to a gene: 6. The CDR3 DNA follows: TGTGCCAGCAGTCGGGGGAGCGGGGGGTACGAGCAGTACTTC. It specifies CASSRGSGGYEQYF.

V usage is TRBV29-1 and J usage is TRBJ2-3; tentatively, D is TRBD1 (6 bases). Germline CDR1 is SQVTM and CDR2 is ANQGSEA. CDR3 size: 15 residues. V lost 6 bases and J 2 bases, leaving 18 bases between the germline ends. CDR3 amino acids: CSVPGQQVTTDTQYF. As DNA, the CDR3 is TGCAGCGTACCTGGACAGCAGGTTACCACAGATACGCAGTATTTT.

This chain links TRBV28 with TRBJ2-7, with 10 nucleotides matching TRBD1. This CDR3 has 15 amino acids. Germline CDR1 is MDHEN and CDR2 is SYDVKM. The trim removed 6 bases at V and 2 bases at J, leaving 7 bases unmatched. The CDR3 DNA follows: TGTGCCAGCAGCTTCCCTGGGACAGGGGCCTACGAGCAGTACTTC. It yields the protein CASSFPGTGAYEQYF.

The rearrangement links TRBV7-2 to TRBJ2-5, with D possibly matching TRBD2 (6 bases). The length of the CDR3 is 13 residues. Germline V gives CDR1 SGHTA, CDR2 FQGNSA. V dropped 4 bases and J dropped 2 bases, with 8 bases sitting between them. Written as DNA, the CDR3 is TGTGCCAGCAGCTCTCGGGGGCAAGAGACCCAGTACTTC. Translation gives CASSSRGQETQYF.

The chain recombines TRBV28 with TRBJ1-6, with TRBD1 as a possible D gene (5 bases). Trimming stripped 7 bases from V and 5 bases from J, with 18 bases between. The germline gives CDR1 MDHEN, CDR2 SYDVKM. CDR3 size: 16 residues. CDR3 sequence: CASTLIGGGNNSPLHF. The CDR3 DNA sequence: TGTGCCAGCACCTTGATCGGGGGGGGTAATAATTCACCCCTCCACTTT.

The CDR3, as DNA: TGTGCCAGCAGTTTAGGTTTATACAGGGTCGGACAGCCCCAGCATTTT. Its protein product is CASSLGLYRVGQPQHF. The chain is built from TRBV28 and TRBJ1-5, with D possibly being TRBD1 (6 bases). V shed 2 bases and J shed 7 bases, with 18 bases lying between them. Germline V CDR1 and CDR2: MDHEN, SYDVKM. There are 16 residues in the CDR3.

This chain joins TRBV21-1 and TRBJ2-5; no DNA check was done on the table's D call, TRBD2. TRBV21-1 is given as a pseudogene. The CDR3 is 23 residues long. The CDR3 nucleotides are TGTGCCAGCAGCATCCCAGTCCACCCCCTGGGGACTAGCGGGAGCTCCTGGGGAGAGACCCAGTACTTC. This gives the protein CASSIPVHPLGTSGSSWGETQYF.

This clone was picked up a small number of times. V is TRBV5-1 and J is TRBJ1-1; D call uncertain. Germline V gives CDR1 SGHRS, CDR2 YFSETQ. Trimming left V 0 bases short and J 6 bases short, with 12 bases between. The CDR3 runs 14 residues. CDR3 residues: CASSLGTGEAEAFF. The CDR3 region has the DNA TGCGCCAGCAGCTTGGGGACGGGAGAGGCTGAAGCTTTCTTT.

The rearrangement links TRBV9 to TRBJ2-7; 7 positions agree with TRBD2. Germline V lookup: CDR1 SGDLS, CDR2 YYNGEE. This CDR3 is built from 16 residues. The J segment lost 1 base and the V segment lost 4 bases, leaving 11 bases of the junction unmatched. This chain's CDR3 is CASSPRGGSSSYEQYF. The CDR3 region has the DNA TGTGCCAGCAGCCCTCGGGGCGGGAGTTCATCCTACGAGCAGTACTTC.

V is TRBV2 and J is TRBJ1-5; TRBD1 agrees at 7 bases. Germline trimming cut 2 bases from V and 5 bases from J; bases unmatched to any gene: 6. The length of the CDR3 is 15 residues. CDR1 and CDR2 from the germline V gene are SNHLY and FYNNEI. CDR3 amino acids: CASSESGTVYQPQHF. CDR3 sequence (DNA): TGTGCCAGCAGTGAATCTGGGACAGTCTATCAGCCCCAGCATTTT.

The chain joins TRBV7-2 to TRBJ2-2; 8 bases are a match to TRBD2. Germline assignment: CDR1 SGHTA and CDR2 FQGNSA. V trimming: 2 bases; J trimming: 2 bases; junction bases outside the gene matches: 4. The CDR3 extends over 16 amino acids. As DNA, the CDR3 is TGTGCCAGCAGCTTACCTAGCGGGCGAAACACCGGGGAGCTGTTTTTT. This translates into CASSLPSGRNTGELFF. Combining the CDR3 with reference TRBV7-2 and TRBJ2-2 gives the whole variable domain GAGVSQSPSNKVTEKGKDVELRCDPISGHTALYWYRQSLGQGLEFLIYFQGNSAPDKSGLPSDRFSAERTGGSVSTLTIQRTQQEDSAVYLCASSLPSGRNTGELFFGEGSRLTVL.

The chain has TRBV9 and TRBJ2-7, with a tentative D call TRBD1 (6 bases). This CDR3 comprises 14 residues. CDR1 and CDR2 (germline): SGDLS, YYNGEE. V lost 0 bases, J lost 6 bases, and 13 bases lay in between. The CDR3 nucleotides read TGTGCCAGCAGCGTAGGTCCGGGACACCCCGAGCAGTACTTC. This encodes CASSVGPGHPEQYF.

The chain employs TRBV9 and TRBJ1-6; D unresolved. In germline, CDR1 is SGDLS, CDR2 YYNGEE. There are 14 residues in the CDR3. Trimming stripped 2 bases from V and 5 bases from J, with 8 bases between. CDR3 coding DNA: TGTGCCAGCAGCGTGGCAATGGATAATTCACCCCTCCACTTT. Translated, it gives CASSVAMDNSPLHF.

The chain carries TRBV5-4 and TRBJ1-2; a possible D gene is TRBD1 (6 bases). The germline gives CDR1 SGHNT, CDR2 YYREEE (reference sequence). This CDR3 region has 13 residues. Trimming cost V 2 bases and J 4 bases, with 9 bases left between them. The CDR3 region has the DNA TGTGCCAGCAGCTTCTCGACAGGCTATGGCTACACCTTC. It is translated as CASSFSTGYGYTF.